These 28 T cell receptor beta chains came from one sample sequenced in a study of Graves' ophthalmopathy and Graves' hyperthyroidism. Beta-chain TCR CDR3 regions were amplified from RNA transcripts. HTBI primers were used in a first-round RT-PCR, which preceded a second-round multiplex PCR. TCRdb reanalysed the multiplex PCR reads using MiXCR and keeps one entry per CDR3 protein. The table lists about 700,000 distinct CDR3 sequences, about two fifths of them singletons. Material for sequencing was peripheral blood. The receptors derive from an adult man with Graves' ophthalmopathy.

The chain links TRBV20-1 to TRBJ1-5; the match to TRBD1 covers 9 bases. This CDR3 has 18 residues. In germline, CDR1 is DFQATT, CDR2 SNEGSKA (reference sequence). Unmatched junction bases numbered 19, after V lost 3 bases and J lost 7 bases. CDR3 residues: CSARGGQGPPGSGQPQHF. Here the CDR3 DNA reads TGCAGTGCTAGGGGAGGACAGGGGCCCCCGGGGTCTGGACAGCCCCAGCATTTT.

This chain uses TRBV3-1 with TRBJ1-1; no reliable D call. This CDR3 spans 15 amino acids. Trimming pared 2 bases from V and 4 bases from J, leaving 14 bases between. CDR1 and CDR2 from the germline V gene are LGHDT and YNNKEL (reference sequence). As DNA, the CDR3 is TGTGCCAGCAGCCAAACCGTGACCGAACCCACTGAAGCTTTCTTT. It is translated as CASSQTVTEPTEAFF.

This chain uses TRBV7-2 with TRBJ2-5; the match to TRBD2 covers 16 bases. V dropped 5 bases and J dropped 7; count of bases not matched to a gene: 13. Germline CDR1 reads SGHTA; CDR2 reads FQGNSA. There are 18 residues in the CDR3. This chain's CDR3 is CASSNQRGTSGGGGTQYF. As DNA, the CDR3 is TGTGCCAGCAGCAACCAGCGGGGGACTAGCGGGGGGGGCGGGACCCAGTACTTC.

This clonotype was picked up many times. The rearrangement joins TRBV12-3 or TRBV12-4 to TRBJ1-2, with D hard to call. Trimming pared 5 bases from V and 5 bases from J, leaving 12 bases between. The CDR3 contains 13 residues. In nucleotides, the CDR3 is TGTGCCAGCAGTCCCGTAGCCAGTTATGGCTACACCTTC. It encodes CASSPVASYGYTF.

This sequence joins TRBV9 and TRBJ2-7; TRBD1 matches 9 bases. V lost 7 bases to trimming and J lost 5 bases; unmatched junction nucleotides: 10. Germline CDR1 is SGDLS and CDR2 is YYNGEE. The CDR3 consists of 14 residues. For the CDR3, the DNA is TGTGCCAGCTCACTACAGGGGGCGGGAAACGAGCAGTACTTC. Translation: CASSLQGAGNEQYF.

This clonotype was seen ten or more times. The chain joins TRBV7-9 to TRBJ2-7; 7 nucleotides line up with TRBD1. The germline CDR1 and CDR2 sequences are SEHNR and FQNEAQ (reference sequence). CDR3 size: 14 residues. Trimming took 4 bases from V and 2 from J; bases not matched to a gene: 5. The CDR3 DNA reads as TGTGCCAGCAGCTCCACAGGGGAGACCTACGAGCAGTACTTC. This translates into CASSSTGETYEQYF.

This clonotype was counted ten times or more. This chain joins TRBV12-3 or TRBV12-4 and TRBJ1-5; 11 bases agree with TRBD1. The CDR3 spans 15 residues. Trimming at V came to 3 bases and at J to 3 bases, leaving 1 base not matched to a gene. CDR3 nucleotide sequence: TGTGCCAGCAGTTTTGGACAGGGGGCCAATCAGCCCCAGCATTTT. Translation gives CASSFGQGANQPQHF.

This clonotype was counted ten times or more. The chain carries TRBV7-9 and TRBJ2-6; tentatively, D is TRBD1 (5 bases). This CDR3 region has 14 residues. Trimming pared 4 bases from V and 3 bases from J, leaving 7 bases between. The germline V gene encodes CDR1 SEHNR and CDR2 FQNEAQ (reference sequence). The CDR3 DNA is TGTGCCAGCAGCTCGCAGGGTGGGGCCAACGTCCTGACTTTC. Its translation: CASSSQGGANVLTF.

This chain connects TRBV20-1 to TRBJ2-2; D is uncertain. CDR1 and CDR2 (germline): DFQATT, SNEGSKA (reference sequence). V shed 0 bases and J shed 0 bases, with 14 bases lying between them. The CDR3 runs 17 residues. This chain's CDR3 is CSARDPRGAPNTGELFF. In nucleotides, the CDR3 is TGCAGTGCTAGAGATCCCCGTGGAGCCCCGAACACCGGGGAGCTGTTTTTT.

As for this clonotype: A read error may produce the germline difference seen at one junction end. The chain joins TRBV19 to TRBJ1-5; 9 nucleotides match TRBD1. Per germline, CDR1 LNHDA and CDR2 SQIVND (reference sequence). The CDR3 contains 17 residues. CDR3 protein: CASSVEGTGIDNQPQHF. The CDR3, as DNA: TGTGCCAGTAGTGTAGAAGGGACAGGGATTGACAATCAGCCCCAGCATTTT. The variable domain in full, completed from reference TRBV19 and TRBJ1-5, reads DGGITQSPKYLFRKEGQNVTLSCEQNLNHDAMYWYRQDPGQGLRLIYYSQIVNDFQKGDIAEGYSVSREKKESFPLTVTSAQKNPTAFYLCASSVEGTGIDNQPQHFGDGTRLSIL.

This clonotype was counted many times. The rearrangement links TRBV24-1 to TRBJ1-5; 7 nucleotides agree with TRBD1. V shed 0 bases and J 2 bases; nucleotides not matched to a gene: 6. The CDR3 contains 17 residues. Germline CDR1 and CDR2: KGHDR and SFDVKD. CDR3: CATSDLKGARRNQPQHF. The CDR3 nucleotides are TGTGCCACCAGTGATTTGAAGGGGGCTAGGCGCAATCAGCCCCAGCATTTT.

This clonotype was counted many times. This rearrangement joins TRBV9 to TRBJ1-1, with TRBD1 as a possible D gene (5 bases). Germline V gene lookup returns CDR1 SGDLS and CDR2 YYNGEE. This CDR3 contains 13 residues. The germline V and J ends were trimmed by 1 base and 1 base, with 5 bases remaining between them. The CDR3 loop reads CASSVTGNTEAFF. The DNA of the CDR3 is TGTGCCAGCAGCGTAACAGGGAACACTGAAGCTTTCTTT.

This rearrangement joins TRBV30 to TRBJ1-2; D is perhaps TRBD1 (6 bases). CDR1 is GTSNPN, CDR2 SVGIG, per germline (reference sequence). V lost 3 bases and J 8 bases, leaving 22 bases between the germline ends. The CDR3 is 15 residues long. CDR3 loop: CAWRAGTRAINGYTF. CDR3 in DNA: TGTGCCTGGAGAGCCGGGACAAGGGCTATTAACGGCTACACCTTC.

Only a few counts were recorded for this clonotype. The J gene is TRBJ2-7, the V gene TRBV20-1; 10 positions agree with TRBD1. The CDR3 extends over 15 amino acids. Looked up from germline, CDR1 is DFQATT and CDR2 is SNEGSKA (reference sequence). V was clipped by 1 base and J by 3 bases; unmatched bases: 6. As DNA, the CDR3 is TGCAGTGCTAGAGGACTAGACAGGGGGCTCTACGAGCAGTACTTC. It translates to CSARGLDRGLYEQYF.

Ten or more counts support this clonotype. The chain couples TRBV6-6 to TRBJ1-1; a weak D match, TRBD1 (5 bases). This CDR3 contains 14 residues. Trimming took 5 bases from V and 4 from J, leaving 14 bases between them. Germline V lookup: CDR1 MNHNY, CDR2 SVGAGI (reference sequence). For the CDR3, the DNA is TGTGCCAGCAGTGAACGGGGCGCGGGCACTGAAGCTTTCTTT. This gives the protein CASSERGAGTEAFF.

J is TRBJ2-3 and V is TRBV7-2, with D uncertain. Germline V gene sequence: CDR1 SGHTA, CDR2 FQGNSA. CDR3 length: 15 residues. Trimming cost V 3 bases and J 5 bases, with 15 bases left between them. CDR3 amino acids: CASSLLIGRRDTQYF. In DNA form, the CDR3 reads TGTGCCAGCAGCTTGCTCATAGGCAGACGAGATACGCAGTATTTT.

This clonotype has just a few counts. The genes are TRBV12-3 or TRBV12-4 and TRBJ1-1, with a possible D match to TRBD1 (6 bases). This CDR3 is 17 amino acids long. The V and J ends lost 3 bases and 1 base respectively, with 18 bases between them. Here the CDR3 reads CASSFRPTRDKNTEAFF. CDR3 sequence (DNA): TGTGCCAGCAGTTTCCGACCGACCCGGGACAAGAACACTGAAGCTTTCTTT.

For this clonotype: This may come from a read error, since a much larger clone is one base off. The chain uses TRBV2 and TRBJ1-6; TRBD1 agrees at 8 bases. CDR3 size: 16 residues. Trimming took 5 bases from V and 13 from J; bases not matched to a gene: 16. The germline V gene has CDR1 SNHLY and CDR2 FYNNEI. The CDR3 is CASSLDREDPMRPLHF. CDR3 in DNA: TGTGCCAGCAGTCTGGACAGGGAGGACCCCATGAGGCCCCTCCACTTT.

V usage is TRBV7-2 and J usage is TRBJ1-5; D gene uncertain. The CDR3 sequence is 16 residues long. The germline V and J ends were trimmed by 1 base and 6 bases, with 16 bases remaining between them. Germline-derived CDR1 and CDR2 are SGHTA and FQGNSA. The CDR3: CASSLDGEWVSQPQHF. In DNA form, the CDR3 reads TGTGCCAGCAGCTTAGATGGGGAATGGGTAAGTCAGCCCCAGCATTTT.

The chain is built from TRBV12-3 or TRBV12-4 and TRBJ1-1, with 9 nucleotides matching TRBD1. This CDR3 comprises 14 residues. This CDR3 reads CASGLVGTGPKAFF. CDR3 in DNA: TGTGCTAGTGGTTTGGTAGGGACAGGGCCGAAAGCTTTCTTT.

This chain links TRBV10-3 with TRBJ2-5; 11 nucleotides agree with TRBD1. Germline CDR1 is ENHRY and CDR2 is SYGVKD. The CDR3 contains 15 residues. After removal of 6 bases from V and 1 base from J, the junction contained 4 bases not matched to a gene. The CDR3 loop is CAISPDRGLQETQYF. CDR3 coding DNA: TGTGCCATCAGCCCGGACAGGGGGCTCCAAGAGACCCAGTACTTC.

Ten or more counts support this clonotype. J is TRBJ2-5 and V is TRBV25-1, with D possibly TRBD1 on 6 matching bases. V lost 6 bases to trimming and J lost 4 bases, with 12 bases between them. This CDR3 is 13 amino acids long. Germline values: CDR1 MGHDK, CDR2 SYGVNS. CDR3 nucleotide sequence: TGTGCCAGCAGCAAATCAGGGGTAGAGACCCAGTACTTC. Translation: CASSKSGVETQYF.

With respect to this clonotype: Because the CDR3 is missing its conserved closing phenylalanine or tryptophan, this is likely a read error. This chain links TRBV20-1 with TRBJ2-5; D tentatively reads TRBD1 or TRBD2 (5 bases each). Germline lookup yields CDR1 DFQATT and CDR2 SNEGSKA (reference sequence). V was pared by 6 bases and J by 1 base, with 18 bases between. The CDR3 has 15 residues. This CDR3 is CSATKRGHSQETQYL. The CDR3 region has the DNA TGCAGTGCCACGAAACGGGGCCACAGCCAAGAGACCCAGTACCTC.

This chain joins TRBV12-3 or TRBV12-4 and TRBJ1-5, with D unclear. The CDR3 has 11 residues. V lost 4 bases and J 11 bases, leaving 9 bases between the germline ends. The CDR3 nucleotides are TGTGCCAGCAGTTCACAAGAGACCCAGCATTTT. Translating it yields CASSSQETQHF.

The chain combines TRBV7-8 with TRBJ1-1; TRBD1 aligns across 11 bases. This CDR3 spans 15 amino acids. Unmatched junction bases numbered 1, after V lost 3 bases and J lost 1 base. The V gene's germline CDR1 is SGHVS and CDR2 FQNEAQ. CDR3 in amino acids: CASSFGTGGNTEAFF. The CDR3 DNA follows: TGTGCCAGCAGCTTCGGGACAGGGGGGAACACTGAAGCTTTCTTT.

The chain carries TRBV15 and TRBJ1-2; D unresolved. V was pared by 4 bases and J by 2 bases, with 11 bases between. The CDR3 has 14 residues. The V gene's germline CDR1 is LNHNV and CDR2 YYDKDF (reference sequence). CDR3 amino acids: CATSTQGLNYGYTF. The CDR3 nucleotides are TGTGCCACCAGCACCCAAGGACTCAACTATGGCTACACCTTC.

This clonotype appeared many times. The chain uses TRBV7-2 and TRBJ1-4; D may be TRBD1 (6 bases). Trimming took 5 bases from V and 4 from J, leaving 14 bases between them. This CDR3 is 15 amino acids long. Germline CDR1 and CDR2: SGHTA and FQGNSA. CDR3 in DNA: TGTGCCAGCAGCCACAGGGACACAAGTAATGAAAAACTGTTTTTT. It encodes CASSHRDTSNEKLFF.

This clonotype was seen more than once but under ten times. The chain recombines TRBV4-1 with TRBJ2-7; no reliable D call. This CDR3 has 12 residues. Germline V CDR1 and CDR2: MGHRA, YSYEKL. V was trimmed by 5 bases and J by 5 bases, leaving 10 bases between them. The CDR3: CASSGPPNEQYF. Here the CDR3 DNA reads TGCGCCAGCAGCGGACCTCCCAACGAGCAGTACTTC.